The 6 T cell receptor beta chains presented below share a single source sample, sequenced in a study of cytomegalovirus exposure and HLA in healthy donors. 60 Vbeta and 13 Jbeta primers were used in PCR. Profiling relied on immunoSEQ multiplex PCR, and the TCRdb table lists in-frame clones only, not all of them. The sample includes approximately 190,000 clones, 78% of them seen just once. The sequencing sample was made of PBMCs. All receptors come from a woman aged 25-40 years in good health and CMV-seropositive.

V is TRBV11-1 and J is TRBJ2-3, with D tentatively TRBD2 (6 bases). V was pared by 2 bases and J by 5 bases, with 14 bases between. The CDR3 is made up of 15 amino acids. The germline gives CDR1 SGHAT, CDR2 FQDESV (reference sequence). CDR3 sequence reads: CASSLMPEGLDTQYF. In DNA, the CDR3 is TGTGCCAGCAGCTTAATGCCGGAGGGGCTAGATACGCAGTATTTT.

J is TRBJ2-1 and V is TRBV6-5, with a weak D call TRBD2 (6 bases). V was shortened by 4 bases and J by 9 bases, with 16 bases between the two germline ends. CDR3 length equals 14 residues. Germline V CDR1 and CDR2: MNHEY, SVGAGI. The DNA for the CDR3 is TGTGCCAGCAGTTTACTAGCCGGTTCTGGTGAGCAGTTCTTC. The encoded protein is CASSLLAGSGEQFF.

The genes are TRBV5-4 and TRBJ1-2; D is undetermined. Germline V CDR1 and CDR2: SGHNT, YYREEE (reference sequence). CDR3 length equals 16 residues. V was pared by 1 base and J by 3 bases, with 16 bases between. The CDR3 DNA sequence: TGTGCCAGCAGCTTGCCGCCGGGGTGGGAGCACTATGGCTACACCTTC. This gives the protein CASSLPPGWEHYGYTF.

The J gene is TRBJ2-3, the V gene TRBV28; 7 bases match TRBD2. The CDR3 sequence is 14 residues long. The V gene's germline CDR1 is MDHEN and CDR2 SYDVKM. V lost 2 bases to trimming and J lost 1 base; unmatched junction nucleotides: 0. The chain's CDR3 is CASSLTSGTDTQYF. CDR3 sequence (DNA): TGTGCCAGCAGTTTAACTAGCGGCACAGATACGCAGTATTTT.

This clone was detected a few times. The chain is built from TRBV12-5 and TRBJ2-7; TRBD1 aligns across 8 bases. The CDR3 has 17 amino acids. The germline gives CDR1 LGHNT, CDR2 FRNRAP. V shed 0 bases and J 5 bases; nucleotides not matched to a gene: 12. The CDR3 DNA reads as TGTGCTAGTGGTTTGGTACTTGGACAGGGAATACCAGACGAGCAGTACTTC. This sequence encodes CASGLVLGQGIPDEQYF.

The rearrangement links TRBV28 to TRBJ1-4; D is uncertain. The CDR3 has 14 residues. Deletions cut 4 bases from V and 7 bases from J, with 13 bases between. The germline gives CDR1 MDHEN, CDR2 SYDVKM. The CDR3 bases are TGTGCCAGCAGTTCTGGCAGACTAATTGAAAAACTGTTTTTT. It translates to CASSSGRLIEKLFF.